These 15 T cell receptor beta chains originate from one sample sequenced in a study of blood T cell repertoires in COVID-19. Profiled with immunoSEQ multiplex PCR; TCRdb holds only in-frame clones, not every one. The sample has roughly 100,000 clones; about four fifths are singletons. The sample was peripheral blood. All receptors derive from a middle-aged man with active or convalescent COVID-19.

The rearrangement uses TRBV10-3 and TRBJ1-2; the match to TRBD1 covers 7 bases. This CDR3 has 14 amino acids. With 5 bases clipped from V and 3 bases from J, the junction kept 6 bases outside the gene matches. The germline V gene has CDR1 ENHRY and CDR2 SYGVKD. The CDR3 DNA is TGTGCCATCAGTCTCGGACAGGCAGACTATGGCTACACCTTC. This gives the protein CAISLGQADYGYTF.

The genes are TRBV20-1 and TRBJ1-4; possibly TRBD1 for D (6 bases). Trimming removed 3 bases from V and 0 bases from J, with 14 bases in between. This CDR3 is 16 amino acids long. Germline CDR1 is DFQATT and CDR2 is SNEGSKA (reference sequence). The CDR3, as DNA: TGCAGTGCTAGTACCAGAGGGGGGGCAACTAATGAAAAACTGTTTTTT. Translation: CSASTRGGATNEKLFF.

This chain links TRBV2 with TRBJ2-7; D is undetermined. Per the germline V gene, CDR1 is SNHLY and CDR2 is FYNNEI. The CDR3 is made up of 14 amino acids. Trimming stripped 0 bases from V and 2 bases from J, with 8 bases between. CDR3 residues: CASSEARITYEQYF. DNA of the CDR3: TGTGCCAGCAGTGAAGCCAGGATCACCTACGAGCAGTACTTC. Full variable domain (remainder filled in from reference TRBV2 and TRBJ2-7): EPEVTQTPSHQVTQMGQEVILRCVPISNHLYFYWYRQILGQKVEFLVSFYNNEISEKSEIFDDQFSVERPDGSNFTLKIRSTKLEDSAMYFCASSEARITYEQYFGPGTRLTVT.

The chain employs TRBV10-3 and TRBJ2-7, with D possibly TRBD1 on 6 matching bases. V was trimmed by 6 bases and J by 4 bases, leaving 16 bases between them. Per the germline V gene, CDR1 is ENHRY and CDR2 is SYGVKD. The CDR3 loop spans 14 amino acids. CDR3 sequence: CAIRRTQGIYEQYF. The CDR3 region has the DNA TGTGCCATCAGACGGACTCAGGGGATTTACGAGCAGTACTTC.

V usage is TRBV12-3 or TRBV12-4 and J usage is TRBJ1-1; 11 bases are shared with TRBD1. The CDR3 runs to 13 residues. Germline trimming cut 8 bases from V and 4 bases from J; bases unmatched to any gene: 3. Here the CDR3 DNA reads TGTGCCAGCGGGGGGACAGGGGGCACTGAAGCTTTCTTT. Its translation: CASGGTGGTEAFF.

The genes are TRBV5-1 and TRBJ2-7; TRBD1 agrees at 8 bases. The trim removed 4 bases at V and 4 bases at J, leaving 10 bases unmatched. Germline V CDR1 and CDR2: SGHRS, YFSETQ. CDR3 size: 15 residues. CDR3 DNA: TGCGCCAGCAGCGATCGGACAGGGCCCCTTTACGAGCAGTACTTC. Amino acid sequence: CASSDRTGPLYEQYF.

The V and J genes are TRBV2 and TRBJ1-6; possible D gene TRBD1, 5 bases. Trimming took 6 bases from V and 7 from J, leaving 13 bases between them. The CDR3 is 14 amino acids. Germline V gives CDR1 SNHLY, CDR2 FYNNEI. The CDR3 DNA sequence: TGTGCCAGCAGGGAGTCAGGGTTGAATTCACCCCTCCACTTT. Translation: CASRESGLNSPLHF.

The chain couples TRBV7-2 to TRBJ2-3; D call uncertain. V lost 1 base to trimming and J lost 2 bases, with 13 bases between them. Per the germline V gene, CDR1 is SGHTA and CDR2 is FQGNSA. This CDR3 region has 16 residues. CDR3 bases: TGTGCCAGCAGCTTAGGTTTCGGGTCGGCCACAGATACGCAGTATTTT. Its translation: CASSLGFGSATDTQYF.

The chain employs TRBV7-2 and TRBJ2-1; 7 nucleotides match TRBD2. The length of the CDR3 is 14 residues. V lost 7 bases and J lost 7; bases outside the gene matches: 10. Per germline, CDR1 SGHTA and CDR2 FQGNSA. CDR3 sequence (DNA): TGTGCCAGCACTTCCGCGGGGGTCTGGAATGAGCAGTTCTTC. Protein: CASTSAGVWNEQFF.

Ten or more counts support this clone. The rearrangement uses TRBV6-6 and TRBJ1-5; tentative D call: TRBD1 (6 bases). The CDR3 extends over 17 amino acids. Germline V lookup: CDR1 MNHNY, CDR2 SVGAGI (reference sequence). The germline V and J ends were trimmed by 5 bases and 5 bases, with 22 bases remaining between them. The chain's CDR3 is CASSPTSGTFYDQPQHF. The CDR3 DNA reads TGTGCCAGCAGTCCCACCTCCGGGACATTTTATGATCAGCCCCAGCATTTT.

V usage is TRBV7-3 and J usage is TRBJ2-2, with TRBD2 matching 11 bases. CDR1 is SGHTA and CDR2 is FQGTGA in the germline V gene. This CDR3 is 17 amino acids long. V lost 0 bases and J lost 6; bases outside the gene matches: 6. The CDR3, as DNA: TGTGCCAGCAGCTTAACTTCACTAGCGGGGGCCCCCGGGGAGCTGTTTTTT. It specifies CASSLTSLAGAPGELFF.

This clone showed up just once. Written as DNA, the CDR3 is TGTGCCAGCAGCCTCGTGGACAGGGGAAACACTGAAGCTTTCTTT. This gives the protein CASSLVDRGNTEAFF. This chain connects TRBV14 to TRBJ1-1, with 9 bases lining up with TRBD1. CDR3 length: 15 amino acids. V shed 4 bases and J 2 bases; nucleotides not matched to a gene: 5. Germline CDR1 reads SGHDN; CDR2 reads FVKESK.

The CDR3 DNA reads TGTGCCAGCAGTTTCCGGTACAATCAGCCCCAGCATTTT. The encoded protein is CASSFRYNQPQHF. The rearrangement links TRBV12-3 or TRBV12-4 to TRBJ1-5; D not resolved. The CDR3 runs 13 residues. V lost 3 bases, J lost 3 bases, and 6 bases lay in between.

This CDR3 reads CASGGERSYGYTF. In DNA, the CDR3 is TGTGCCAGCGGAGGGGAGAGGAGCTATGGCTACACCTTC. V is TRBV2 and J is TRBJ1-2; D might be TRBD1 (5 bases). This CDR3 spans 13 amino acids. In germline, CDR1 is SNHLY, CDR2 FYNNEI. V lost 8 bases and J 4 bases, leaving 14 bases between the germline ends.

CDR3 protein: CASSLVGTGFTDTQYF. The CDR3 nucleotides read TGTGCCAGCAGCTTAGTTGGAACGGGGTTCACAGATACGCAGTATTTT. The V gene is TRBV7-2, the J gene TRBJ2-3; the D gene is possibly TRBD2 (5 bases). Germline V gives CDR1 SGHTA, CDR2 FQGNSA. Trimming removed 1 base from V and 2 bases from J, with 13 bases in between. This CDR3 has 16 amino acids. Full variable domain (outside the CDR3, taken from reference TRBV7-2 and TRBJ2-3): GAGVSQSPSNKVTEKGKDVELRCDPISGHTALYWYRQSLGQGLEFLIYFQGNSAPDKSGLPSDRFSAERTGGSVSTLTIQRTQQEDSAVYLCASSLVGTGFTDTQYFGPGTRLTVL.